A single sample is the source of the 11 T cell receptor beta chains below, sequenced in a study of neurological immune-mediated disorders (dated by TCRdb to between 2017 and 2020). The protocol used for the library was 5' RACE. The sequencer listed for this sample is Illumina HiSeq 2500. Clones were called with MiXCR by TCRdb after fastp trimmed the public reads at Q25, and only in-frame beta chains were retained. Every CDR3 protein is listed once, alongside the most common genes and DNA of its rows. In this sample the table shows 45,000 to 60,000 distinct CDR3 sequences, around 2.3% of which occur a single time. About 3% of the sample lies in the top ten. Sequencing was performed on PBMCs. The receptors originated from a man over 45 with multiple sclerosis.

This clonotype was counted ten times or more. The V call is TRBV6-2 or TRBV6-3, the J call TRBJ2-1, with D unclear. This CDR3 contains 13 residues. Trimming removed 6 bases at V and 10 bases at J, with 16 bases between. Germline V CDR1 and CDR2: MNHEY, SVGEGT. CDR3 in amino acids: CASSSTSRGEQFF. CDR3 DNA: TGTGCCAGCAGCTCTACCTCCCGAGGAGAGCAGTTCTTC.

This clonotype was seen at least ten times. The chain recombines TRBV6-6 with TRBJ2-5; D is perhaps TRBD1 or TRBD2 (5 bases each). CDR3 length equals 16 residues. Germline V gene data show CDR1 as MNHNY and CDR2 as SVGAGI (reference sequence). V lost 2 bases and J 5 bases, leaving 18 bases between the germline ends. Here the CDR3 DNA reads TGTGCCAGCAGTTACCCTGACCTGGGGGATCGGGAGACCCAGTACTTC. This translates into CASSYPDLGDRETQYF.

This clonotype was seen at least ten times. V usage is TRBV7-6 and J usage is TRBJ1-5; 7 nucleotides match TRBD1. The CDR3 extends over 15 amino acids. From germline, CDR1 is SGHVS and CDR2 FNYEAQ. Germline trimming cut 2 bases from V and 2 bases from J; bases unmatched to any gene: 3. CDR3: CASSLSGTGNQPQHF. CDR3 DNA: TGTGCCAGCAGCTTAAGCGGGACAGGCAATCAGCCCCAGCATTTT.

This clonotype was detected ten times or more. The gene calls are TRBV5-4 and TRBJ2-1, with TRBD2 matching 7 bases. Germline assignment: CDR1 SGHNT and CDR2 YYREEE (reference sequence). This CDR3 has 14 residues. With V trimmed by 4 bases and J by 5 bases, 6 bases remained unmatched. CDR3 region: CASSLGRRNNEQFF. DNA of the CDR3: TGTGCCAGCAGCCTCGGGAGGAGAAACAATGAGCAGTTCTTC.

This clonotype has a count of ten or more. The rearrangement links TRBV5-1 to TRBJ1-1, with TRBD1 identical over 10 bases. CDR1 and CDR2 from the germline V gene are SGHRS and YFSETQ. V was clipped by 3 bases and J by 3 bases; unmatched bases: 2. The CDR3 consists of 14 residues. The CDR3 DNA follows: TGCGCCAGCAGCTGGGGACAGGGGTACACTGAAGCTTTCTTT. Translation gives CASSWGQGYTEAFF.

This clonotype was seen many times. This CDR3 is CASSQSYYTEAFF. DNA for the CDR3: TGTGCCAGCAGCCAATCATACTACACTGAAGCTTTCTTT. The chain links TRBV3-1 to TRBJ1-1; D unresolved. This CDR3 spans 13 amino acids. Germline-derived CDR1 and CDR2 are LGHDT and YNNKEL (reference sequence). V was shortened by 2 bases and J by 3 bases, with 7 bases between the two germline ends.

Many counts were recorded for this clonotype. Given a much more abundant clone one base away, this may be a read error. The V and J genes are TRBV5-1 and TRBJ1-6; 7 nucleotides align to TRBD1. Looked up from germline, CDR1 is SGHRS and CDR2 is YFSETQ. The CDR3 is 14 residues long. The CDR3 reads CASSRGTDNSHLHF. For the CDR3, the DNA is TGCGCCAGCAGCCGCGGGACAGATAATTCACACCTCCACTTT.

The genes are TRBV6-5 and TRBJ2-1; 8 nucleotides align to TRBD2. Per the germline V gene, CDR1 is MNHEY and CDR2 is SVGAGI. The trim removed 2 bases at V and 7 bases at J, leaving 10 bases unmatched. The CDR3 runs to 16 residues. This chain's CDR3 is CASSYGRGGPVNEQFF. The CDR3 DNA reads TGTGCCAGCAGTTACGGCCGCGGGGGGCCGGTGAATGAGCAGTTCTTC.

At least ten counts were recorded for this clonotype. The J gene is TRBJ2-7, the V gene TRBV7-9; D unresolved. The CDR3 has 13 amino acids. CDR1 is SEHNR and CDR2 is FQNEAQ in the germline V gene (reference sequence). Deletions cut 1 base from V and 3 bases from J, with 7 bases between. CDR3 DNA sequence: TGTGCCAGCAGCTTAGGGACCTTCTACGAGCAGTACTTC. Its protein is CASSLGTFYEQYF.

This clonotype was seen repeatedly, ten times or more. The CDR3 is CASSTQGGLATNEKLFF. Written as DNA, the CDR3 is TGCGCCAGCAGCACACAGGGTGGTTTAGCAACTAATGAAAAACTGTTTTTT. The chain joins TRBV5-1 to TRBJ1-4; D is possibly TRBD1 (6 bases). The CDR3 loop spans 17 amino acids. The V end lost 4 bases, the J end lost 0 bases, and 16 bases lay between the germline ends. The germline V gene encodes CDR1 SGHRS and CDR2 YFSETQ.

This clonotype was counted ten times or more. The rearrangement links TRBV5-1 to TRBJ2-5; D possibly uses TRBD1 or TRBD2 (6 bases each). V lost 2 bases, J lost 5 bases, and 13 bases lay in between. This CDR3 has 14 amino acids. CDR1 and CDR2 from the germline V gene are SGHRS and YFSETQ. Here the CDR3 reads CASSLTGRRETQYF. CDR3 in DNA: TGCGCCAGCAGCTTAACAGGGAGGCGGGAGACCCAGTACTTC.